This T cell receptor (beta chain) derives from a study of T cell repertoires in aging, cancer and after chemotherapy. The template was genomic DNA from peripheral blood, not RNA. This CDR3 region has 13 residues. The germline gives CDR1 MNHNY, CDR2 SVGAGI (reference sequence). V lost 2 bases and J lost 7, with 8 bases in between. A mixed TRB-A/B primer pool amplified rearranged TRB by multiplex touch-down PCR. TCRdb re-analysed the multiplex PCR reads in MiXCR, keeping a single row per CDR3 protein. Of roughly 6,800 distinct CDR3 sequences in the sample, over 30% were seen once. Sequencing was performed on blood. V is TRBV6-6 and J is TRBJ1-4, with a possible D match to TRBD1 (6 bases). This receptor was identified in a human donor in good health. CDR3 residues: CASSYRGAEKLFF. For the CDR3, the DNA is TGTGCCAGCAGTTACAGGGGGGCTGAAAAACTGTTTTTT.